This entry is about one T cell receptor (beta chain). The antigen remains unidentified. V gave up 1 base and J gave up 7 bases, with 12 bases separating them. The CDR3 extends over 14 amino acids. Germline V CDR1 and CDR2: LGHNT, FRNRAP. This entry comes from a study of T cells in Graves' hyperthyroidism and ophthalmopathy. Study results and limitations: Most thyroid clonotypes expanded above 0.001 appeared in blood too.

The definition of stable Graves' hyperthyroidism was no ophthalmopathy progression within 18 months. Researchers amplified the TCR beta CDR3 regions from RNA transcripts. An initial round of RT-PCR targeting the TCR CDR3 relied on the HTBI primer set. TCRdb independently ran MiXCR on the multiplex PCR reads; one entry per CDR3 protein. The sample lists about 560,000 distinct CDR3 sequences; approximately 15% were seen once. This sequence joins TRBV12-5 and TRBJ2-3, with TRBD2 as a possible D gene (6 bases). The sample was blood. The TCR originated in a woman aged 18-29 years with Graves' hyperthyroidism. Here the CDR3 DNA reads TGTGCTAGTGGTTTGGGTCTACGGGGGAATACGCAGTATTTT. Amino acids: CASGLGLRGNTQYF.